This TCR beta chain came from a study of T-cell memory formation after mild COVID-19. This CDR3 has 13 amino acids. Germline assignment: CDR1 SNHLY and CDR2 FYNNEI. The ends were cut back, 3 bases at V and 3 bases at J, with 9 bases in the middle. This clonotype was counted between two and nine times. MiXCR, applied by TCRdb to the 5' RACE reads, yields one record per CDR3 protein. The sample carries roughly 340,000 distinct CDR3 sequences, roughly 15% recorded once. Sequenced input: PBMCs or a T cell subset sorted from them (not recorded which). J is TRBJ2-7 and V is TRBV2; D remains unclear. The clonotype comes from a man aged 18-30 years who had mild COVID-19 (a few samples of this study predate the infection). Cell type and time point are not known. CDR3 loop: CASSDPPVYEQYF. For the CDR3, the DNA is TGTGCCAGCAGTGATCCACCAGTCTACGAGCAGTACTTC. The full variable domain, its missing parts supplied by reference TRBV2 and TRBJ2-7, is EPEVTQTPSHQVTQMGQEVILRCVPISNHLYFYWYRQILGQKVEFLVSFYNNEISEKSEIFDDQFSVERPDGSNFTLKIRSTKLEDSAMYFCASSDPPVYEQYFGPGTRLTVT.